Included here is one TCR beta chain sequence, with context. As yet, its antigen is unknown. These data come from a study of cytomegalovirus exposure and HLA in healthy donors. Study context: Drawn from HLA-typed donors, approximately 86 million unique TCRs were held in an early data release. Most genotyped donors, 65% to 85% of around 370, had Caucasian-associated genetic ancestry.

This PCR relied on a set of 60 Vbeta primers and 13 Jbeta primers. Sequenced by immunoSEQ multiplex PCR; TCRdb stores in-frame clones only, minus some. The top ten clones hold 1.6% of a sample with 150,000 to 200,000 clones, about 76% of them seen once. This CDR3 comprises 15 residues. Germline CDR1 and CDR2: LGHNA and YSLEER. The V and J ends lost 4 bases and 6 bases, in that order; junction bases with no gene match: 6. Overall study results and limits: Three CMV-associated chains proved CMV antigen-specific in vitro. In all likelihood, a cluster of highly shared sequence variants was a sequencing artifact.

The chain has TRBV4-3 and TRBJ2-2, with TRBD1 identical over 9 bases. The sequenced sample consisted of PBMCs. This sequence originates from a woman aged 50 to 60 in good health and CMV-seronegative. As DNA, the CDR3 is TGCGCCAGCAGCCCGGACAGGGGAGGGCCCGGGGAGCTGTTTTTT. This gives the protein CASSPDRGGPGELFF.